A selection of T cell receptor beta chains follows, all from one sample in a study of T cells after yellow fever vaccination. In TCRdb, the 5' RACE reads were re-called with MiXCR into one record per CDR3 protein. The table has 150,000 to 200,000 distinct CDR3 sequences, about a tenth seen once; the top ten hold roughly 36%. The sequenced sample was CD8+ T cells sorted from PBMCs, obtained 45 days after the yellow fever booster vaccination. All receptors derive from a man between 18 and 29 years old who received the YFV17D yellow fever vaccine. Both conserved end residues are part of each CDR3. D genes are given only for firm matches. Size is stated for part of the rows, as once, few or many counts, or as a class when the clone is expanded.

>few|TRBJ1-1|TRBV12-3/TRBV12-4|.
TGTGCCAGCAGTCCCCAACTGGACAGCTTGAACACTGAAGCTTTCTTT
CASSPQLDSLNTEAFF
>.|TRBJ2-3|TRBV2|.
TGTGCCAGCAGTGAAAGGGACTCCCTTTGGCTCACAGATACGCAGTATTTT
CASSERDSLWLTDTQYF
>.|TRBJ2-1|TRBV20-1|TRBD2
TGCAGTGCTAGAGATCCCAGAGCGGGGGCCCACAATGAGCAGTTCTTC
CSARDPRAGAHNEQFF
>few|TRBJ2-1|TRBV6-2/TRBV6-3|.
TGTGCCAGCAGTTCTTCTCAGGGTATTCCTTACAATGAGCAGTTCTTC
CASSSSQGIPYNEQFF
>.|TRBJ2-1|TRBV7-9|TRBD1
TGTGCCAGCAGCTGGACAGGGGCCCGGAATGAGCAGTTCTTC
CASSWTGARNEQFF
>many|TRBJ1-1|TRBV4-1|.
TGCGCCAGCAGCCAAGAAGTGGCAGGTGGGACTGAAGCTTTCTTT
CASSQEVAGGTEAFF
>few|TRBJ1-2|TRBV4-1|.
TGCGCCAGCAGCCCAAGAGAGACAGAACTTAACTATGGCTACACCTTC
CASSPRETELNYGYTF
>few|TRBJ1-2|TRBV7-9|TRBD1
TGTGCCAGCAGCTTATCCGGGACAGGGGGCTATGGCTACACCTTC
CASSLSGTGGYGYTF
>.|TRBJ1-2|TRBV4-3|.
TGCGCCAGCAGCCAAGTACTCGGTCGGGGCTACACCTTC
CASSQVLGRGYTF
>.|TRBJ2-5|TRBV21-1|.
TGTGCCAGCAGCAAAAAGCGGGGGGACCAAGAGACCCAGTACTTC
CASSKKRGDQETQYF
>few|TRBJ2-1|TRBV7-9|.
TGTGCCAGCAGCTTTAGCTACAATGAGCAGTTCTTC
CASSFSYNEQFF
>few|TRBJ2-3|TRBV7-3|.
TGTGCCAGCAGCTTAACCGGGACAAGCACAGATACGCAGTATTTT
CASSLTGTSTDTQYF